Shown below are 30 T cell receptor beta chains from a single sample sequenced in a study of blood T cell repertoires in COVID-19. Repertoires were generated with immunoSEQ multiplex PCR, while TCRdb's copy carries only in-frame clones and drops some. The data show some 430,000 clones, about 90% seen once. Specimen: PBMCs or T cells enriched from blood (not recorded which). The receptors derive from a man younger than 30 who had recovered from COVID-19.

V usage is TRBV4-1 and J usage is TRBJ2-1, with 8 bases fitting TRBD1. V lost 0 bases, J lost 3 bases, and 7 bases stayed unmatched. From germline, CDR1 is MGHRA and CDR2 YSYEKL. The CDR3 consists of 17 residues. The CDR3 region has the DNA TGCGCCAGCAGCCAAGAACGGGGCAGGGGGCTCTACAATGAGCAGTTCTTC. Translation gives CASSQERGRGLYNEQFF.

The J gene is TRBJ2-7, the V gene TRBV6-9; 9 bases match TRBD1. Germline assignment: CDR1 MNHGY and CDR2 SVAAGI. CDR3 size: 14 residues. V lost 11 bases to trimming and J lost 4 bases; unmatched junction nucleotides: 12. CDR3 sequence (DNA): TGTGCCGGGCGTCGCGGGACAGGGCGGTACGAGCAGTACTTC. This translates into CAGRRGTGRYEQYF.

V usage is TRBV5-5 and J usage is TRBJ1-1, with D unclear. V lost 5 bases, J lost 0 bases, and 8 bases lay in between. Germline CDR1 and CDR2: SGHKS and YYEKEE (reference sequence). The CDR3 sequence is 13 residues long. The CDR3 DNA reads TGTGCCAGCAGTCTGCGGATGAACACTGAAGCTTTCTTT. Translation gives CASSLRMNTEAFF.

CDR3: CASSVVPENTGELFF. The CDR3 nucleotides are TGTGCCAGCAGCGTAGTCCCAGAGAACACCGGGGAGCTGTTTTTT. The gene calls are TRBV9 and TRBJ2-2; D is unresolved. Per germline, CDR1 SGDLS and CDR2 YYNGEE. V dropped 0 bases and J dropped 1 base, with 7 bases sitting between them. The CDR3 spans 15 residues.

The chain has TRBV2 and TRBJ1-6; tentative D call: TRBD1 (5 bases). The CDR3 contains 15 residues. V lost 1 base to trimming and J lost 7 bases, with 11 bases between them. CDR1 and CDR2 from the germline V gene are SNHLY and FYNNEI. The CDR3 bases are TGTGCCAGCAGTGAAGGGTGGGGCAGCAATTCACCCCTCCACTTT. It specifies CASSEGWGSNSPLHF. The whole variable domain, remainder taken from reference TRBV2 and TRBJ1-6, is EPEVTQTPSHQVTQMGQEVILRCVPISNHLYFYWYRQILGQKVEFLVSFYNNEISEKSEIFDDQFSVERPDGSNFTLKIRSTKLEDSAMYFCASSEGWGSNSPLHFGNGTRLTVT.

The CDR3 DNA reads TGTGCCAGTAGTAGATGGACAGGGGAGCCCCAGCATTTT. Translation: CASSRWTGEPQHF. The gene calls are TRBV19 and TRBJ1-5; 9 nucleotides align to TRBD1. The junction had 3 bases not matched to a gene; V was cut back by 4 bases and J by 8 bases. The CDR3 extends over 13 amino acids. Germline V gene data show CDR1 as LNHDA and CDR2 as SQIVND (reference sequence).

The J gene is TRBJ2-1, the V gene TRBV13, with 11 bases identical to TRBD2. This CDR3 comprises 17 residues. Germline V lookup: CDR1 PRHDT, CDR2 FYEKMQ (reference sequence). The V and J ends lost 1 base and 2 bases, in that order; junction bases with no gene match: 4. This chain's CDR3 is CASSLDSGGATYNEQFF. In nucleotides, the CDR3 is TGTGCCAGCAGCTTAGATAGCGGGGGGGCCACCTACAATGAGCAGTTCTTC.

This clone was detected only once. The V and J genes are TRBV28 and TRBJ2-2; a possible D gene is TRBD1 (6 bases). Trimming cost V 2 bases and J 3 bases, with 13 bases left between them. The CDR3 has 16 amino acids. CDR1 MDHEN and CDR2 SYDVKM come from the germline V gene. The CDR3: CASSLLGRGYTGELFF. The CDR3, as DNA: TGTGCCAGCAGTTTACTGGGCAGGGGTTACACCGGGGAGCTGTTTTTT.

This chain connects TRBV6-5 to TRBJ1-5; 7 bases are shared with TRBD1. The V segment lost 8 bases and the J segment 2 bases; nucleotides outside the gene matches: 3. Per germline, CDR1 MNHEY and CDR2 SVGAGI. The CDR3 has 13 residues. DNA for the CDR3: TGTGCCAGCGACAGGGTCGGCAATCAGCCCCAGCATTTT. This codes for CASDRVGNQPQHF.

The chain joins TRBV19 to TRBJ2-1, with 9 bases that match TRBD2. Germline values: CDR1 LNHDA, CDR2 SQIVND (reference sequence). V gave up 5 bases and J gave up 2 bases; unmatched junction bases: 7. This CDR3 has 16 residues. CDR3 nucleotide sequence: TGTGCCAGTAGTCCCCGACAGCGGGGGGCCTACAATGAGCAGTTCTTC. This codes for CASSPRQRGAYNEQFF.

This clone was seen a single time. The chain couples TRBV6-5 to TRBJ1-1; D gene uncertain. This CDR3 is built from 14 residues. Germline V gene data show CDR1 as MNHEY and CDR2 as SVGAGI. Trimming took off 7 bases at V and 1 base at J, with 13 bases between the two ends. The CDR3 protein is CASKGGTGNTEAFF. CDR3 DNA: TGTGCCAGCAAAGGCGGCACGGGGAACACTGAAGCTTTCTTT.

V usage is TRBV7-2 and J usage is TRBJ2-3, with D possibly matching TRBD2 (5 bases). Trimming cost V 5 bases and J 6 bases, with 15 bases left between them. The V gene's germline CDR1 is SGHTA and CDR2 FQGNSA. This CDR3 comprises 14 residues. CDR3 DNA: TGTGCCAGCAGCCAGAGGACTGGGTTGGATACGCAGTATTTT. Translation: CASSQRTGLDTQYF.

The rearrangement joins TRBV10-3 to TRBJ1-1; the match to TRBD1 covers 7 bases. J was trimmed by 3 bases and V by 6 bases; bases with no gene match: 4. The CDR3 sequence is 13 residues long. CDR1 ENHRY and CDR2 SYGVKD come from the germline V gene. CDR3 residues: CAIRRQGDTEAFF. CDR3 DNA: TGTGCCATCAGACGGCAGGGGGACACTGAAGCTTTCTTT.

This clone was seen only a few times. This sequence joins TRBV5-1 and TRBJ2-1; 14 nucleotides agree with TRBD2. Germline-derived CDR1 and CDR2 are SGHRS and YFSETQ. V lost 1 base to trimming and J lost 2 bases; unmatched junction nucleotides: 11. CDR3 length: 20 residues. CDR3 sequence: CASSLFPGLAGVYTYNEQFF. The CDR3 DNA reads TGCGCCAGCAGCTTGTTCCCGGGACTAGCGGGAGTTTACACCTACAATGAGCAGTTCTTC.

This chain uses TRBV19 with TRBJ2-1; 13 bases agree with TRBD2. Germline V gene lookup returns CDR1 LNHDA and CDR2 SQIVND (reference sequence). This CDR3 spans 16 amino acids. V gave up 5 bases and J gave up 8 bases; unmatched junction bases: 9. The CDR3 region has the DNA TGTGCCAGTAGTGTTACCGGGACTAGCGGGGTCCATGAGCAGTTCTTC. Protein product: CASSVTGTSGVHEQFF.

V and J are TRBV25-1 and TRBJ1-6; D is unresolved. The CDR3 runs to 13 residues. V was trimmed by 8 bases and J by 7 bases, leaving 12 bases between them. CDR1 is MGHDK, CDR2 SYGVNS, per germline. The CDR3 sequence: CASGRSGNSPLHF. The DNA of the CDR3 is TGTGCCAGCGGCAGGTCTGGGAATTCACCCCTCCACTTT.

This clone was seen once. CDR3 residues: CASSLRDRPGNTIYF. The CDR3 DNA sequence: TGTGCCAGCAGCCTCCGGGACAGGCCTGGAAACACCATATATTTT. The chain has TRBV11-2 and TRBJ1-3, with 8 positions matching TRBD1. The trim removed 5 bases at V and 2 bases at J, leaving 5 bases unmatched. The CDR3 runs to 15 residues. Germline loops: CDR1 SGHAT, CDR2 FQNNGV.

In DNA form, the CDR3 reads TGCGCCAGCAGCTTGGGAGGGGGAAGCTATGGCTACACCTTC. It is translated as CASSLGGGSYGYTF. The rearrangement joins TRBV5-1 to TRBJ1-2; D might be TRBD1 (6 bases). This CDR3 comprises 14 residues. V shed 0 bases and J shed 4 bases, with 10 bases lying between them. Germline V gene lookup returns CDR1 SGHRS and CDR2 YFSETQ.

This clone was observed once. The rearrangement links TRBV29-1 to TRBJ2-3; D gene ambiguous. CDR3 size: 13 residues. Germline values: CDR1 SQVTM, CDR2 ANQGSEA. Deletions cut 5 bases from V and 2 bases from J, with 11 bases between. CDR3 DNA: TGCAGCGTTTTGGTTGAGAACACAGATACGCAGTATTTT. This encodes CSVLVENTDTQYF.

As DNA, the CDR3 is TGCGCCAGCAGCTTGGAAGGGGACAACAATCAGCCCCAGCATTTT. Translation: CASSLEGDNNQPQHF. The chain employs TRBV5-1 and TRBJ1-5, with a possible D match to TRBD1 (6 bases). Germline loops: CDR1 SGHRS, CDR2 YFSETQ. CDR3 length: 15 amino acids. V lost 0 bases and J lost 3, with 10 bases in between.

This clone was seen only a few times. V usage is TRBV10-3 and J usage is TRBJ1-1; maybe TRBD1 (5 bases). V gave up 8 bases and J gave up 1 base, with 8 bases separating them. Germline V lookup: CDR1 ENHRY, CDR2 SYGVKD. This CDR3 has 12 amino acids. This chain's CDR3 is CAIYGGNTEAFF. CDR3 coding DNA: TGTGCCATCTACGGGGGGAACACTGAAGCTTTCTTT.

In its sample, this clone was seen once. The chain employs TRBV18 and TRBJ1-2; TRBD1 agrees at 8 bases. The CDR3 totals 14 residues. V shed 5 bases and J 3 bases; nucleotides not matched to a gene: 5. Germline V gene sequence: CDR1 KGHSH, CDR2 LQKENI. CDR3 DNA sequence: TGTGCCAGCTCAGACGCGACAGGGGACTATGGCTACACCTTC. Encoded protein: CASSDATGDYGYTF.

The genes are TRBV20-1 and TRBJ1-2; D remains ambiguous. This CDR3 is built from 11 residues. Per the germline V gene, CDR1 is DFQATT and CDR2 is SNEGSKA (reference sequence). The germline V and J ends were trimmed by 1 base and 8 bases, with 8 bases remaining between them. Written as DNA, the CDR3 is TGCAGTGCTAGAGGGTCGGAGGGCTACACCTTC. Residues: CSARGSEGYTF.

V and J are TRBV5-4 and TRBJ2-1; 11 nucleotides align to TRBD2. The trim removed 4 bases at V and 0 bases at J, leaving 3 bases unmatched. This CDR3 region has 16 residues. Germline V gene sequence: CDR1 SGHNT, CDR2 YYREEE (reference sequence). The CDR3 spells CASSPTSGVSYNEQFF. In DNA, the CDR3 is TGTGCCAGCAGCCCGACTAGCGGGGTCTCCTACAATGAGCAGTTCTTC.

The V gene is TRBV19, the J gene TRBJ2-7; the match to TRBD2 covers 7 bases. CDR3 length equals 12 residues. Germline trimming cut 4 bases from V and 6 bases from J; bases unmatched to any gene: 3. Germline V lookup: CDR1 LNHDA, CDR2 SQIVND (reference sequence). Here the CDR3 DNA reads TGTGCCAGTAGTACGGGGGGTACCGAGCAGTACTTC. It translates to CASSTGGTEQYF.

This chain links TRBV9 with TRBJ1-6; 10 nucleotides match TRBD1. The germline gives CDR1 SGDLS, CDR2 YYNGEE. V was pared by 0 bases and J by 9 bases, with 3 bases of the junction left unmatched. This CDR3 is 15 amino acids long. The CDR3 region has the DNA TGTGCCAGCAGCGTAGCGGACAGGGGGAGTTCACCCCTCCACTTT. Its protein is CASSVADRGSSPLHF.

This rearrangement joins TRBV6-5 to TRBJ1-2; 9 positions match TRBD1. This CDR3 is 14 amino acids long. CDR1 MNHEY and CDR2 SVGAGI come from the germline V gene. The CDR3 is CAGWDRAFYYGYTF. The CDR3 DNA is TGTGCAGGGTGGGACAGGGCATTTTACTATGGCTACACCTTC.

The V and J genes are TRBV29-1 and TRBJ1-1; 8 positions agree with TRBD1. The CDR3 sequence is 16 residues long. J lost 1 base, V lost 1 base, and 8 bases had no gene match. CDR1 and CDR2 (germline): SQVTM, ANQGSEA. CDR3 coding DNA: TGCAGCGTTGAAGGGGGCAGGGGGCACAAGAACACTGAAGCTTTCTTT. Translation gives CSVEGGRGHKNTEAFF.

The chain links TRBV2 to TRBJ1-4; D is uncertain. V lost 4 bases, J lost 8 bases, and 14 bases lay in between. Germline assignment: CDR1 SNHLY and CDR2 FYNNEI. This CDR3 is 14 amino acids long. In DNA form, the CDR3 reads TGTGCCAGCAGTGTCTGGGTAGGAGGCGAAAAACTGTTTTTT. This codes for CASSVWVGGEKLFF.

This chain uses TRBV3-1 (or the pseudogene TRBV3-2) with TRBJ2-1, with a tentative D call TRBD2 (5 bases). Trimming left V 4 bases short and J 9 bases short, with 13 bases between. There are 13 residues in the CDR3. Germline CDR1 is LGHDT and CDR2 is YNNKEL (reference sequence). The CDR3 loop is CASSPTRGSEQFF. CDR3 DNA: TGTGCCAGCAGCCCTACCCGAGGGAGTGAGCAGTTCTTC.